This T cell receptor (beta chain) appears in the sequencing data of a study of Ad26.COV2.S vaccination and SARS-CoV-2 variants. Study information: Each vaccinee took Ad26.COV2.S intramuscularly, once or twice 56 days apart. Findings and caveats of the study: Vaccinated and placebo-treated recipients had similar non-spike TCR breadth.

Generated by immunoSEQ multiplex PCR, the TCRdb table keeps only in-frame clones and is missing some. This table holds about 680,000 clones, around 92% found once. Points on this clone: Its antigen is undetermined.

The CDR3 spans 19 residues. Germline values: CDR1 MNHNS, CDR2 SASEGT. V lost 0 bases, J lost 4 bases, and 24 bases lay in between. This sample's treatment: about 20 received Ad26.COV2.S at low or high dose, single or two shots; about five received placebo; per-sample allocation not given. Sampling happened 63 days after the first vaccine or placebo injection. Cohort 1b enrolled adults aged 18-55 years in Boston. An Ad26 vector carrying the Wuhan-strain SARS-CoV-2 spike served as the vaccine. The receptor's source is a person aged 18 to 59 who received the Ad26.COV2.S COVID-19 vaccine or a placebo. This material consisted of peripheral blood, taken in a trial of Ad26.COV2.S vaccine versus placebo. The chain joins TRBV6-1 to TRBJ2-5; D possibly corresponds to TRBD1 (6 bases). The CDR3 sequence is CASSEALTGMGGEIETQYF. CDR3 bases: TGTGCCAGCAGTGAAGCGCTCACAGGGATGGGTGGGGAAATAGAGACCCAGTACTTC.